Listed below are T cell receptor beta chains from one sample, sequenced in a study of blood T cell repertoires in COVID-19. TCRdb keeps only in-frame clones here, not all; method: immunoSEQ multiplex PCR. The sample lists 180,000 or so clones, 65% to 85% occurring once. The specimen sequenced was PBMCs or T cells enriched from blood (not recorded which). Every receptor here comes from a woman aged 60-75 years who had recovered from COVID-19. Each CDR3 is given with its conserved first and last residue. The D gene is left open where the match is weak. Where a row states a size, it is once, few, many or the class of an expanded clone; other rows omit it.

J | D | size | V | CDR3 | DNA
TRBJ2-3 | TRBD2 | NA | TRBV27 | CASSFSLAGPYTDTQYF | TGTGCCAGCAGTTTTTCGTTAGCGGGACCTTACACAGATACGCAGTATTTT
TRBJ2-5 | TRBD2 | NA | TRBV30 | CAWSKRGLLYQETQYF | TGTGCCTGGAGTAAGCGGGGGCTTCTATACCAAGAGACCCAGTACTTC
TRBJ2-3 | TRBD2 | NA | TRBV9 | CASSGRTSGGAPDTQYF | TGTGCCAGCAGCGGCAGGACTAGCGGGGGGGCCCCAGATACGCAGTATTTT
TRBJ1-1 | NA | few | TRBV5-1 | CASSSGALKGEAFF | TGCGCCAGCAGCTCAGGGGCCCTAAAGGGTGAAGCTTTCTTT
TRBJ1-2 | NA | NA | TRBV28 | CASSPLEGLTF | TGTGCCAGCAGTCCGTTGGAGGGGCTCACCTTC
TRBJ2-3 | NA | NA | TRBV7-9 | CASSSYTPGGNTQYF | TGTGCCAGCAGCTCCTATACCCCAGGGGGGAATACGCAGTATTTT
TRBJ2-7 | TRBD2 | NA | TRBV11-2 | CASSLVGLAGYEQYF | TGTGCCAGCAGCTTAGTGGGACTAGCGGGCTACGAGCAGTACTTC
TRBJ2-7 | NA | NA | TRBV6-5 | CANSGCSYEQYF | TGTGCCAACAGCGGGTGCTCCTACGAGCAGTACTTC
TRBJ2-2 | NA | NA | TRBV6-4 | CASSDHSGVNTGELFF | TGTGCCAGCAGTGACCACTCCGGGGTGAACACCGGGGAGCTGTTTTTT
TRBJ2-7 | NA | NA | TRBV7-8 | CASSLRGREYEQYF | TGTGCCAGCAGCTTAAGGGGGAGGGAGTACGAGCAGTACTTC
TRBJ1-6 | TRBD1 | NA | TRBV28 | CASTSAGGAWNSPLHF | TGTGCCAGCACCAGCGCAGGGGGCGCGTGGAATTCACCCCTCCACTTT
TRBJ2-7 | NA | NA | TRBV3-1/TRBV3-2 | CASSQGRYEQYF | TGTGCCAGCAGCCAAGGGCGGTACGAGCAGTACTTC
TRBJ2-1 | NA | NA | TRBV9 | CASSVGLNEQFF | TGTGCCAGCAGCGTAGGACTCAATGAGCAGTTCTTC
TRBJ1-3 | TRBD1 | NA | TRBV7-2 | CASSQGQGSVSGNTIYF | TGTGCCAGCAGCCAAGGACAGGGGTCCGTCTCTGGAAACACCATATATTTT
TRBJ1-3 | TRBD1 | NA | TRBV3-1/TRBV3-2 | CASSPTGGRNTIYF | TGTGCCAGCAGCCCTACAGGGGGTCGGAACACCATATATTTT
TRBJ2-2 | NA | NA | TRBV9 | CASSAQRGAHTGELFF | TGTGCCAGCAGCGCCCAACGGGGGGCGCACACCGGGGAGCTGTTTTTT
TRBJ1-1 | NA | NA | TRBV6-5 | CASSYNPRHTEAFF | TGTGCCAGCAGTTACAATCCGAGGCACACTGAAGCTTTCTTT
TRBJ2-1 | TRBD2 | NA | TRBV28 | CASRRTSGMSYNEQFF | TGTGCCAGCAGGAGGACTAGCGGGATGTCCTACAATGAGCAGTTCTTC
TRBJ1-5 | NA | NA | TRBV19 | CASSIGQGYSNQPQHF | TGTGCCAGTAGTATTGGGCAGGGCTATAGCAATCAGCCCCAGCATTTT
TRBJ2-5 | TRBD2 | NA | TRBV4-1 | CASSQGALAGAEETQYF | TGCGCCAGCAGCCAAGGGGCCCTAGCGGGGGCGGAAGAGACCCAGTACTTC
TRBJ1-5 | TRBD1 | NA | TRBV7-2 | CASSLTGVYSNQPQHF | TGTGCCAGCAGCTTAACAGGGGTTTATAGCAATCAGCCCCAGCATTTT
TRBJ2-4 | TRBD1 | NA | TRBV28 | CASRTTGGIGKNIQYF | TGTGCCAGCAGAACAACAGGGGGAATCGGCAAAAACATTCAGTACTTC
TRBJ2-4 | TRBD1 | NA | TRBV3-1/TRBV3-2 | CASSQVSGGAKNIQYF | TGTGCCAGCAGCCAAGTCTCAGGGGGAGCCAAAAACATTCAGTACTTC
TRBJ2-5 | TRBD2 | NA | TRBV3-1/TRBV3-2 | CASSQALAGKETQYF | TGTGCCAGCAGCCAAGCTCTAGCGGGGAAAGAGACCCAGTACTTC
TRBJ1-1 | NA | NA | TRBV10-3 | CATSGEVNTEAFF | TGTGCCACCTCCGGGGAGGTCAACACTGAAGCTTTCTTT
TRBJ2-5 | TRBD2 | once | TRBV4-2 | CASSPGSGGQYQETQYF | TGTGCCAGCAGCCCCGGTAGCGGGGGGCAGTACCAAGAGACCCAGTACTTC
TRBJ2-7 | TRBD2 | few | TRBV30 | CAWTLGLAGSYEQYF | TGTGCCTGGACACTCGGACTAGCGGGGTCCTACGAGCAGTACTTC
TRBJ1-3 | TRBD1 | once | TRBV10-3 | CAIMGQGANTIYF | TGTGCCATCATGGGACAGGGGGCGAACACCATATATTTT